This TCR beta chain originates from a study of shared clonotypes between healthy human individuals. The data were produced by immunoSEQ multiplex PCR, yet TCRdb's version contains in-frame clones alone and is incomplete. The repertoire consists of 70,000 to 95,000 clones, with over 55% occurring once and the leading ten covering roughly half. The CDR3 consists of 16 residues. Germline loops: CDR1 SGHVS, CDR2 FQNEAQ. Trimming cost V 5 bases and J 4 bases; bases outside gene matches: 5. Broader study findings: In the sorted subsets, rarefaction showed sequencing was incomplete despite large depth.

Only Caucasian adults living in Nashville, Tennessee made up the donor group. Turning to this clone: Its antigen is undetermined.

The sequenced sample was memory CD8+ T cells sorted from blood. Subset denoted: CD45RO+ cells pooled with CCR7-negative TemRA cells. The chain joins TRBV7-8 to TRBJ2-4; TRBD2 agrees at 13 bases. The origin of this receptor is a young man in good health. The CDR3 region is CASSTETSGGKNIQYF. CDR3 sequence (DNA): TGTGCCAGCAGCACCGAGACTAGCGGGGGGAAAAACATTCAGTACTTC.